This paragraph covers one T cell receptor beta chain sequence. Judged by its sample share, this clonotype qualifies as medium-sized (0.01 to 0.1%). Its antigen target is currently unknown. No qualities accompany the bases; no much larger clone lies one base away. This entry is derived from a study. Sequenced on an Illumina MiSeq. The public reads were reprocessed in TCRdb via fastp at Q25 and MiXCR, keeping in-frame beta chains. Each CDR3 protein appears once, grouped with its most common genes and DNA. Present in this sample are over 1,500 distinct CDR3 sequences, around 8% of which were seen just once. The ten most abundant clones make up less than 15% of the sample. CDR1 and CDR2, per the germline V gene (reference sequence), are DFQATT and SNEGSKA. Its CDR3 holds 15 amino acids, cysteine through phenylalanine. Only the CDR3 DNA is retained, 45 bases long and in frame from the first base. V is cut by 3 bases and J by 2 bases, and the space between the germline ends is 13 bases.

The clonotype originates from a human donor with rheumatoid arthritis. The receptor chain draws on TRBV20-1 and TRBJ2-2; too little of a D gene remains to name it. The sequenced material came from CD4+ T cells from peripheral blood. The nucleotides read TGCAGTGCTAGCGCCCTCGACTCTAACACCGGGGAGCTGTTTTTT. This codes for CSASALDSNTGELFF.